This record concerns one T cell receptor beta chain sequence. This clone has more than one count but fewer than ten. There is no known antigen for this receptor. No base qualities exist here, and no much larger clone lies one base off it. The data derive from a study of long-term antiretroviral therapy in people with HIV (dated by TCRdb to the early 2020s). Study-wide context: Collection of the earliest samples took place about a decade ahead of the 2015 WHO recommendation for immediate ART, at a time when ART was typically delayed until CD4 counts fell. No cross-contamination during QIAcube processing was seen in test extractions of a monoclonal T-cell line run alongside roughly 35 polyclonal samples. A retrospective serial study tested whether ART initiation and durable HIV suppression were associated with changes in peripheral blood TRB repertoire composition and diversity. A total of 192 cryopreserved PBMC samples were contributed to the cohort by 30 adults with confirmed HIV infection, with samples collected serially over a mean of approximately six years (range 1-12). Of the roughly 31 participants with HIV, approximately ten were female. The paper's findings and limits, for the study overall: The samples were dated from about 2004 to 2017, and the ART regimens that were used may be less effective than current ART regimens. Inferences about post-ART repertoire changes were limited because no data were available on ART adherence, viral resistance or therapy changes. A significant increase in TRB diversity was found to be associated with ART initiation, although TRB diversity was observed to remain significantly below that of transplant donor controls even after long-term ART. Expanded TRB clones identified before ART initiation dominated the repertoire across all time points, though the dominance fluctuated and decreased in many PLHIV after ART. CDR3 length ranges in HIV repertoires were narrower than in controls, and network structure suggested an antigen-experienced repertoire with only a slight naive shift after ART. Because PBMC availability was limited, only the TCR beta chain was sequenced, with no alpha chain pairing. Because pre-ART samples had limited cell numbers, unsorted PBMC were profiled rather than sorted CD4+ and CD8+ T cells.

Inclusion was restricted to participants for whom at least one PBMC sample before ART initiation and at least two post-ART samples were available. All participants with HIV were treated in the United States of America. Before DNA extraction, cryopreserved samples containing about 0.95-10 million PBMC were thawed and washed. At the time of the earliest PBMC sample for each participant with HIV, ages ranged from 23 to 54 years. Each participant contributed PBMC samples from 1-4 timepoints before ART initiation and 2-8 timepoints after ART initiation, with a median of 7 samples. Serial HIV viral load, CD4+ T-cell count, ART history and demographic data were obtained for every participant. Using a Qiagen kit on a QIAcube, genomic DNA was extracted from unsorted PBMC, with samples processed in batches of 12. The germline V gene encodes CDR1 SGHVS and CDR2 FNYEAQ. Germline trimming: 5 bases from V, 1 base from J; junction bases outside gene matches: 5. Including cysteine and phenylalanine, the CDR3 has 15 amino acids. Here the CDR3 DNA is all that survives: 45 bases in frame from base 1.

Sequencing of the TRB variable region was done with the immunoSEQ hsTCRB v3.0 assay at survey level resolution. The targeted TRB sequencing depth was roughly 40,000-55,000 T-cell genomes per sample. An Illumina MiSeq with a v3 150-cycle kit was used to sequence the pooled TRB libraries. Per the source publication's procedure: Repertoire analysis was run in R within a reproducible Nextflow workflow that covered QC, data transformation and analysis. LymphoSeq2, an R package for exploring AIRR-Seq data, was used to implement custom analyses. Four samples that yielded fewer than 5000 total TRB sequences were excluded, so that some 190 HIV repertoires were analyzed. Among the 180 to 200 retained HIV repertoires, 59 were collected before ART initiation and around 130 were collected after ART initiation. Repertoires were downsampled to 5000 TRB nucleotide sequences, and summary statistics were averaged over 100 downsampling iterations. The analysis kept only TRB sequences whose CDR3 regions were at least seven amino acids long. Two measures captured diversity: a Shannon entropy-derived clonality score and the Gini coefficient. In the repertoire networks, any two of the top 5000 CDR3 amino acid sequences were connected whenever the two sequences differed by an edit distance of one. Antigen specificity groups and MHC restriction were predicted for TRB CDR3 amino acid sequences with GLIPH2. CDR3 amino acid sequences were matched against VDJdb and McPAS-TCR to flag known CMV, EBV, HIV or tissue antigen associations. Pre-ART, post-ART and control groups were compared with Wilcoxon signed-rank tests and Holm-Bonferroni correction. TCRdb holds this immuneACCESS table with in-frame rearrangements only. Some clones are missing; in checked studies, unresolved V genes explain under half, and the rest has no known cause. V, J and clone size derive from that table, while D and trimming were established from the DNA sequence. For this sample the table gives fewer than 45,000 clones, of which approximately 85% were detected only once. The top ten constitute about 10% of the sample.

This material consisted of unsorted PBMCs, taken 2.2 years after starting antiretroviral therapy. This clonotype was obtained from a man between 18 and 29 years old with HIV. Recombination linked TRBV7-6 to TRBJ2-7, and 10 bases in between align with TRBD2. CDR3 region: CASSPYSGGSYEQYF. The DNA sequence follows: TGTGCCAGCAGCCCCTATAGCGGGGGGTCCTACGAGCAGTACTTC. Extended through the reference TRBV7-6 and TRBJ2-7 proteins, this CDR3 yields the full variable domain: GAGVSQSPRYKVTKRGQDVALRCDPISGHVSLYWYRQALGQGPEFLTYFNYEAQQDKSGLPNDRFSAERPEGSISTLTIQRTEQRDSAMYRCASSPYSGGSYEQYFGPGTRLTVT.